This T cell receptor beta chain was sequenced during a study of blood T cell repertoires in COVID-19. The overall study: The samples span acute and convalescent COVID-19 from the United States, Italy and Spain. Nucleic acid was either cDNA or gDNA, and it came from T cells, B-cell-depleted T cells, or PBMCs.

CDR3 length: 17 residues. J lost 8 bases, V lost 2 bases, and 12 bases had no gene match. Germline V gene data show CDR1 as LGHDT and CDR2 as YNNKEL (reference sequence). Assay: immunoSEQ multiplex PCR; the TCRdb copy retains only in-frame clones and omits some. The table shows approximately 100,000 clones, with about nine tenths occurring only once. This receptor was taken from a man aged 50-59 years with acute or convalescent COVID-19. The rearrangement links TRBV3-1 (or the pseudogene TRBV3-2) to TRBJ2-1; 10 positions agree with TRBD2. The sample was peripheral blood. The CDR3 sequence: CASSQLPTSGAGYEQFF. The CDR3 nucleotides read TGTGCCAGCAGCCAACTCCCTACTAGCGGGGCGGGTTATGAGCAGTTCTTC.